Presented here are 8 T cell receptor beta chains from one specimen sequenced in a study of CD4+ T cells in melanoma. Sequencing was performed with immunoSEQ multiplex PCR; in TCRdb, only in-frame clones are kept and a portion is missing. The table lists 7,500 to 10,000 clones, less than 85% of them singletons. Sample: cells from a culture (not recorded whether cultured in vitro). The origin of the receptors is a human donor with melanoma.

This clone is medium-sized. The chain couples TRBV11-3 to TRBJ2-7; TRBD2 is a possible D gene (6 bases). This CDR3 has 16 residues. V was cut by 0 bases and J by 4 bases, with 16 bases left in between. Germline V lookup: CDR1 SGHNT, CDR2 YENEEA. CDR3 coding DNA: TGTGCCAGCAGCTTAGAAAAAGGCGGCGGGAAATACGAGCAGTACTTC. This encodes CASSLEKGGGKYEQYF.

This chain uses TRBV6-5 with TRBJ1-5, with a tentative D call TRBD1 (5 bases). V lost 6 bases and J lost 4, with 10 bases in between. Germline V lookup: CDR1 MNHEY, CDR2 SVGAGI. The CDR3 runs 13 residues. CDR3 sequence (DNA): TGTGCCAGCAGGCTGACAGAAAATCAGCCCCAGCATTTT. It codes for CASRLTENQPQHF.

The chain is built from TRBV6-5 and TRBJ2-5; 8 bases match TRBD1. CDR3 size: 14 residues. Germline trimming cut 2 bases from V and 5 bases from J; bases unmatched to any gene: 4. The V gene's germline CDR1 is MNHEY and CDR2 SVGAGI. The CDR3 spells CASSYMTGAETQYF. The DNA for the CDR3 is TGTGCCAGCAGTTACATGACAGGGGCGGAGACCCAGTACTTC.

This clone was counted between two and nine times. The chain is built from TRBV9 and TRBJ2-7; D uncertain. Trimming removed 0 bases at V and 6 bases at J, with 10 bases between. The CDR3 runs to 13 residues. Germline V gives CDR1 SGDLS, CDR2 YYNGEE. CDR3 residues: CASSVAISSEQYF. DNA of the CDR3: TGTGCCAGCAGCGTAGCAATATCGTCCGAGCAGTACTTC.

The chain couples TRBV15 to TRBJ1-2, with 9 bases that match TRBD1. The germline V gene encodes CDR1 LNHNV and CDR2 YYDKDF (reference sequence). The ends lost 0 bases at V and 7 bases at J; junction bases unmatched: 3. The CDR3 extends over 14 amino acids. The CDR3 loop is CATSRDRTGVGYTF. The CDR3 DNA follows: TGTGCCACCAGCAGAGATCGGACAGGGGTTGGCTACACCTTC.

This rearrangement joins TRBV30 to TRBJ1-2; no definite D call. The V end was cut by 1 base, the J end by 3 bases, with 6 bases between. CDR1 and CDR2 (germline): GTSNPN, SVGIG (reference sequence). This CDR3 comprises 12 residues. The CDR3 protein is CAWSAVYYGYTF. The CDR3 region has the DNA TGTGCCTGGAGTGCAGTTTACTATGGCTACACCTTC.

The chain employs TRBV7-2 and TRBJ2-7; 12 bases are shared with TRBD2. With 3 bases clipped from V and 0 bases from J, the junction kept 0 bases outside the gene matches. The CDR3 length is 15 residues. Germline CDR1 SGHTA, CDR2 FQGNSA. DNA for the CDR3: TGTGCCAGCAGCTTGACTAGCGGGGGCTCCTACGAGCAGTACTTC. Residues: CASSLTSGGSYEQYF.

By share of the sample, this clone is medium-sized. CDR3 in amino acids: CASRKGAANEKLFF. As DNA, the CDR3 is TGTGCCAGCAGGAAAGGGGCGGCTAATGAAAAACTGTTTTTT. The chain carries TRBV3-1 (or the pseudogene TRBV3-2) and TRBJ1-4, with D tentatively TRBD1 (5 bases). The V end was cut by 6 bases, the J end by 3 bases, with 11 bases between. There are 14 residues in the CDR3. Germline lookup yields CDR1 LGHDT and CDR2 YNNKEL (reference sequence).